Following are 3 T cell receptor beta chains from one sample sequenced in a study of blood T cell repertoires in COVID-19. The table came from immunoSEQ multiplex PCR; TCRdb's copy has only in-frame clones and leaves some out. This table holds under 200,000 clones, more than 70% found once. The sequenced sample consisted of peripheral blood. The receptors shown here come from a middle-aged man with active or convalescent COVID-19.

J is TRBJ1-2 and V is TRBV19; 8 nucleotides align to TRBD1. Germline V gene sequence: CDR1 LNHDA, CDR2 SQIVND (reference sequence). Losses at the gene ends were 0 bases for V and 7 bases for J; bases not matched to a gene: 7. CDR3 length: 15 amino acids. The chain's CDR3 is CASSIDHGTGFGYTF. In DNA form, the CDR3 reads TGTGCCAGTAGTATAGATCACGGGACAGGCTTTGGCTACACCTTC.

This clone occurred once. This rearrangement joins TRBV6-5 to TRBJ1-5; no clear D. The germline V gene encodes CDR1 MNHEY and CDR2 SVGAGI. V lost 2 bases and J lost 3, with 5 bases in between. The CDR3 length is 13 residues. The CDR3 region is CASSYQSNQPQHF. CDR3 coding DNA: TGTGCCAGCAGTTACCAGTCCAATCAGCCCCAGCATTTT.

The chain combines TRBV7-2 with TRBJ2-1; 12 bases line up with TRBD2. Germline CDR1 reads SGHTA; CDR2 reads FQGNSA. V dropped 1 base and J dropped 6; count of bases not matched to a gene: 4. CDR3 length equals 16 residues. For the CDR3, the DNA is TGTGCCAGCAGCTTAGTATCTAGCGGGGGGGCCAATGAGCAGTTCTTC. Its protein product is CASSLVSSGGANEQFF.